The 15 T cell receptor beta chains below all came from one sample that was sequenced in a study. Using its own MiXCR run on the 5' RACE reads, TCRdb lists one record per CDR3 protein. This sample has approximately 7,000 distinct CDR3 sequences, with about 47% found just once. Specimen: naive CD4+ T cells sorted from a lymph node. Subset: naive CD4+ T cells, CD4+CD45RA+CD25-. The source of these receptors is a female donor with breast cancer.

This clonotype was observed a single time. A read error may produce the germline difference seen at one junction end. CDR3 sequence reads: CDSSLFPSGRAGYEQYF. The CDR3 bases are TGCGACAGCAGCTTGTTTCCGAGCGGGAGGGCCGGCTACGAGCAGTACTTC. The rearrangement links TRBV5-1 to TRBJ2-7; 10 bases are a match to TRBD2. Germline V gene data show CDR1 as SGHRS and CDR2 as YFSETQ. This CDR3 region has 17 residues.

This clonotype has only a few counts. V is TRBV20-1 and J is TRBJ2-1; 8 bases are a match to TRBD1. Germline CDR1 is DFQATT and CDR2 is SNEGSKA (reference sequence). The J segment lost 10 bases and the V segment lost 1 base, leaving 12 bases of the junction unmatched. There are 15 residues in the CDR3. CDR3 sequence reads: CSARGPDRAYDEQFF. The CDR3 DNA sequence: TGCAGTGCTAGAGGCCCGGACAGGGCGTACGACGAGCAGTTCTTC.

The chain recombines TRBV5-1 with TRBJ2-3; D tentatively reads TRBD1 or TRBD2 (5 bases each). The CDR3 has 16 residues. Germline assignment: CDR1 SGHRS and CDR2 YFSETQ. V gave up 0 bases and J gave up 4 bases, with 15 bases separating them. CDR3 sequence (DNA): TGCGCCAGCAGCTTGGGGGGGACCAGCTTCTCAGATACGCAGTATTTT. It encodes CASSLGGTSFSDTQYF.

The CDR3 DNA reads as TGTGCCAGCAGCTTCGGAAGTTTGAACACTGAAGCTTTCTTT. Protein product: CASSFGSLNTEAFF. The chain is built from TRBV7-2 and TRBJ1-1; D unresolved. Per germline, CDR1 SGHTA and CDR2 FQGNSA. The germline V and J ends were trimmed by 3 bases and 0 bases, with 8 bases remaining between them. The length of the CDR3 is 14 residues.

This chain uses TRBV2 with TRBJ2-1; TRBD2 agrees at 8 bases. Germline trimming cut 7 bases from V and 0 bases from J; bases unmatched to any gene: 2. Germline CDR1 is SNHLY and CDR2 is FYNNEI. The length of the CDR3 is 14 residues. This chain's CDR3 is CASTGTSSYNEQFF. CDR3 coding DNA: TGTGCCAGCACCGGGACTAGCTCCTACAATGAGCAGTTCTTC.

In regard to this clonotype: The germline gene is not matched at one end of the junction; a read error may be the cause. V and J are TRBV28 and TRBJ1-4; possible D gene TRBD1, 5 bases. The V gene's germline CDR1 is MDHEN and CDR2 SYDVKM. The CDR3 is 12 amino acids. CDR3: CASSGDRERLLF. The CDR3 bases are TGTGCCAGCAGTGGAGACAGAGAAAGACTGCTTTTT.

This clonotype was seen only a few times. The chain joins TRBV6-5 to TRBJ1-1; the D gene is possibly TRBD1 (5 bases). V lost 5 bases, J lost 1 base, and 11 bases lay in between. The CDR3 extends over 14 amino acids. CDR1 is MNHEY and CDR2 is SVGAGI in the germline V gene. The DNA of the CDR3 is TGTGCCAGCAGTCGAGGGACCGCGAACACTGAAGCTTTCTTT. Protein sequence: CASSRGTANTEAFF.

The CDR3 DNA is TGTGCCAGCAGTTTACAGGGGGTCGGCGGCTACACCTTC. Its protein is CASSLQGVGGYTF. This chain joins TRBV12-3 or TRBV12-4 and TRBJ1-2, with 7 bases fitting TRBD1. This CDR3 has 13 residues. The V and J ends lost 2 bases and 8 bases, in that order; junction bases with no gene match: 5.

CDR3 DNA: TGTGCCAGCAGCTCGACCTCCGGGACAGGAGATGGAAAACTGTTTTTT. Its translation: CASSSTSGTGDGKLFF. The chain has TRBV7-9 and TRBJ1-4, with TRBD1 matching over 8 bases. Germline V lookup: CDR1 SEHNR, CDR2 FQNEAQ (reference sequence). This CDR3 contains 16 residues. Germline trimming cut 4 bases from V and 10 bases from J; bases unmatched to any gene: 14.

There are a few counts of this clonotype. This rearrangement joins TRBV29-1 to TRBJ1-1; no clear D. CDR1 and CDR2 from the germline V gene are SQVTM and ANQGSEA. This CDR3 region has 18 residues. With 3 bases removed from V and 0 bases from J, the gap between germline ends came to 23 bases. The CDR3 DNA is TGCAGCGTTGACCCTATCGGGGTCAGGAGGTACATGAACACTGAAGCTTTCTTT. This codes for CSVDPIGVRRYMNTEAFF. Full variable domain (outside the CDR3, taken from reference TRBV29-1 and TRBJ1-1): SAVISQKPSRDICQRGTSLTIQCQVDSQVTMMFWYRQQPGQSLTLIATANQGSEATYESGFVIDKFPISRPNLTFSTLTVSNMSPEDSSIYLCSVDPIGVRRYMNTEAFFGQGTRLTVV.

The rearrangement uses TRBV7-9 and TRBJ2-5; D unclear. V gave up 5 bases and J gave up 4 bases, with 8 bases separating them. From germline, CDR1 is SEHNR and CDR2 FQNEAQ (reference sequence). The CDR3 length is 12 residues. The CDR3 coding sequence is TGTGCCAGCAGCATAACGATAGAGACCCAGTACTTC. Amino acids: CASSITIETQYF.

V and J are TRBV12-3 or TRBV12-4 and TRBJ1-2, with D tentatively TRBD1 (6 bases). The CDR3 has 14 amino acids. V was cut by 3 bases and J by 4 bases, with 12 bases left in between. In nucleotides, the CDR3 is TGTGCCAGCAGTTTGGGGGCGGAGGGCTATGGCTACACCTTC. It encodes CASSLGAEGYGYTF.

The chain recombines TRBV5-4 with TRBJ2-1; TRBD1 is a possible D gene (5 bases). Germline CDR1 is SGHNT and CDR2 is YYREEE (reference sequence). V lost 1 base and J 8 bases, leaving 19 bases between the germline ends. The CDR3 totals 16 residues. The CDR3 DNA follows: TGTGCCAGCAGCTTGAGGGGCCCGACATCACTGGATGAGCAGTTCTTC. Protein sequence: CASSLRGPTSLDEQFF.

V is TRBV20-1 and J is TRBJ2-5; 10 bases fit TRBD2. V lost 2 bases, J lost 6 bases, and 15 bases stayed unmatched. Per germline, CDR1 DFQATT and CDR2 SNEGSKA (reference sequence). This CDR3 comprises 17 residues. The CDR3 nucleotides are TGCAGTGCTAGATATAACGAAGCGGGAGGGCCCGGGAAGACCCAGTACTTC. It encodes CSARYNEAGGPGKTQYF.

This clonotype was recorded once. CDR3 DNA sequence: TGTGCCAGCAGCTCTAGGCCAGGGACTGGCTACACCTTC. It is translated as CASSSRPGTGYTF. The chain carries TRBV12-3 or TRBV12-4 and TRBJ1-2, with D perhaps matching TRBD1 (5 bases). V lost 6 bases and J 7 bases, leaving 15 bases between the germline ends. The CDR3 has 13 amino acids.